This T cell receptor beta chain was sequenced for a study of cytomegalovirus exposure and HLA in healthy donors. CDR3 length: 15 amino acids. J was trimmed by 5 bases and V by 5 bases; bases with no gene match: 9. Looked up from germline, CDR1 is MNHNY and CDR2 is SVGAGI (reference sequence). General study points: Roughly even sequencing depth across donors was the assumption behind the presence/absence analyses. Overall, around 160 TCR beta chains were annotated as cytomegalovirus-associated.

In the PCR, 60 Vbeta and 13 Jbeta primers were used. Only in-frame clones appear in the TCRdb table, and some are missing; sequencing was by immunoSEQ multiplex PCR. The sample consists of more than 140,000 clones, over 70% of them appearing once. A note on this clone: Its antigen is unidentified.

The sequenced sample was PBMCs. V is TRBV6-6 and J is TRBJ1-5, with 7 bases identical to TRBD1. This clonotype was sampled from a man younger than 40 in good health and CMV-seropositive. In nucleotides, the CDR3 is TGTGCCAGCAGTGGAAACCGGGACAGCTATCAGCCCCAGCATTTT. Protein: CASSGNRDSYQPQHF.